This T cell receptor beta chain was sequenced during a study of shared clonotypes between healthy human individuals. Sequenced by immunoSEQ multiplex PCR; TCRdb stores in-frame clones only, minus some. Of 1.6 million or so clones listed, approximately 98.5% are singletons. The germline V gene has CDR1 SGHDT and CDR2 YYEEEE. This CDR3 comprises 13 residues. The V end lost 0 bases, the J end lost 12 bases, and 15 bases lay between the germline ends. In this sample, this clone turned up once. The J gene is TRBJ1-1, the V gene TRBV5-6, with no clear D. The receptor comes from a man aged 25-40 years in good health. Sample: naive CD4+ T cells sorted from blood. Documented subset: CD45RA+ positively selected. For the CDR3, the DNA is TGTGCCAGCAGCTTGGCCGTCCCCCAGGAAACTTTCTTT. It codes for CASSLAVPQETFF.